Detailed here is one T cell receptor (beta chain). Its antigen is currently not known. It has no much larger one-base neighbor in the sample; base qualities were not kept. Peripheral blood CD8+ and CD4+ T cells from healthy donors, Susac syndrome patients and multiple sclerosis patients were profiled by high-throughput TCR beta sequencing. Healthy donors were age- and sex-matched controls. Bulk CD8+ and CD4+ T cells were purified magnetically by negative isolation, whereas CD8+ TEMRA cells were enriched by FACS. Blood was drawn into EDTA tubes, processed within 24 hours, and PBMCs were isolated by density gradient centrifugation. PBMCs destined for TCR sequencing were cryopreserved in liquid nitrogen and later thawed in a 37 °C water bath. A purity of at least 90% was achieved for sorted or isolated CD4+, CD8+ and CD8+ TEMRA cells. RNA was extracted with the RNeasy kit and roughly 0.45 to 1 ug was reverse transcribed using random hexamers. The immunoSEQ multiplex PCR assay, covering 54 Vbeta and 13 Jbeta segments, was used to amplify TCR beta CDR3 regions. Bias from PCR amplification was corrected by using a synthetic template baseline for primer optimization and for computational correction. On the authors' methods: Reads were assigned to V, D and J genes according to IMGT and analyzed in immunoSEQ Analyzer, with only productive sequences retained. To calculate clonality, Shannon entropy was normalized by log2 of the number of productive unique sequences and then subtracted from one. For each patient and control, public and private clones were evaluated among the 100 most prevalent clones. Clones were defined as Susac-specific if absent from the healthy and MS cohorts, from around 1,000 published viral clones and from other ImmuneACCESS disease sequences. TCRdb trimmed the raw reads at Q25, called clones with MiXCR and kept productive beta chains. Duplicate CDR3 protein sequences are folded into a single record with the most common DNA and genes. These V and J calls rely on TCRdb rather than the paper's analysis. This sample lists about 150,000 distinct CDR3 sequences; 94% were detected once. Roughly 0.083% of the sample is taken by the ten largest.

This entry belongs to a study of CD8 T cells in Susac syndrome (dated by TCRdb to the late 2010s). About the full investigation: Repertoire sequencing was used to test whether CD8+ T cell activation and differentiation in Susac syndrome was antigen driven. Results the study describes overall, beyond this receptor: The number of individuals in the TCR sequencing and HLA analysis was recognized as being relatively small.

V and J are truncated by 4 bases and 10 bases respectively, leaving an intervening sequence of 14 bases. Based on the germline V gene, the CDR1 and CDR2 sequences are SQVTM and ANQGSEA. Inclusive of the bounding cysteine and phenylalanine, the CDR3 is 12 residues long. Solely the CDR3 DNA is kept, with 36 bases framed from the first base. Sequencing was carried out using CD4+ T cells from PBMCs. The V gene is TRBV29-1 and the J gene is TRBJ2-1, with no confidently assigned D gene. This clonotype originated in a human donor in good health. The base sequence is TGCAGCGTTGTTTCGCCAAGGCCGGAGCAGTTCTTC. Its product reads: CSVVSPRPEQFF.